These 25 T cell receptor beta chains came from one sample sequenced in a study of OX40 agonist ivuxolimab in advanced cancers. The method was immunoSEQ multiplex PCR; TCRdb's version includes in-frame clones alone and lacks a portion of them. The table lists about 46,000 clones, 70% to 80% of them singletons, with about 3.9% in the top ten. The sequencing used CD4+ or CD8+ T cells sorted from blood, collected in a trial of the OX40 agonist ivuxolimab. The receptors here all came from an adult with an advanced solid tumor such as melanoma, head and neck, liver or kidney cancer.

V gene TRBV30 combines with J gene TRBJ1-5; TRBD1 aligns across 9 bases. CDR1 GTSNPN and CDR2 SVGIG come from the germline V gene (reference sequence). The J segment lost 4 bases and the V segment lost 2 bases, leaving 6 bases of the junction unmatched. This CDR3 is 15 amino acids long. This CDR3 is CAWSRRTGVNQPQHF. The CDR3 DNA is TGTGCCTGGAGTAGAAGGACAGGGGTGAATCAGCCCCAGCATTTT.

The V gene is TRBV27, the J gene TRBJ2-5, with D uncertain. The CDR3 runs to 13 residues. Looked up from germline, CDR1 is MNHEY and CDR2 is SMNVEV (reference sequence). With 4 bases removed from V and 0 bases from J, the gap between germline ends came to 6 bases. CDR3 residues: CASSSRYQETQYF. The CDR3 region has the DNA TGTGCCAGCAGTTCGAGGTACCAAGAGACCCAGTACTTC.

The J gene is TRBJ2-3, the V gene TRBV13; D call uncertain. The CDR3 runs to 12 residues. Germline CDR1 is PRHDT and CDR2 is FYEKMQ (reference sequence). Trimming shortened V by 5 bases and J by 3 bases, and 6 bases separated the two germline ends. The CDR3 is CASSLLTDTQYF. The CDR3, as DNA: TGTGCCAGCAGCCTGCTGACAGATACGCAGTATTTT.

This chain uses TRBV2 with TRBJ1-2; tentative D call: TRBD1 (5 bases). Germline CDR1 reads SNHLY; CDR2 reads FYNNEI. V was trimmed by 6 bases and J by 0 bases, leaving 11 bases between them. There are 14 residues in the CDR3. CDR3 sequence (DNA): TGTGCCAGCAGAGGGGACGGAGCTAACTATGGCTACACCTTC. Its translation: CASRGDGANYGYTF.

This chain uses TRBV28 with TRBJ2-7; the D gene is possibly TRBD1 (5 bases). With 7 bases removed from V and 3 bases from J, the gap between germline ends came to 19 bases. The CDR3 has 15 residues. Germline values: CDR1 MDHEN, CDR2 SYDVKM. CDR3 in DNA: TGTGCCAGCACCTTAGCACAGGCAAGGATCTACGAGCAGTACTTC. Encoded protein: CASTLAQARIYEQYF.

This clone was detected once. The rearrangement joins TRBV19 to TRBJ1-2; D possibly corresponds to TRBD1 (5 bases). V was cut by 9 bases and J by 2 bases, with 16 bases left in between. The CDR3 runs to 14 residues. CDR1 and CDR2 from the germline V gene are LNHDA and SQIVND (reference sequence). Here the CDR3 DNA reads TGTGCCAGCAGCGGGGGTTGGGCAAACTATGGCTACACCTTC. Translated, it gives CASSGGWANYGYTF.

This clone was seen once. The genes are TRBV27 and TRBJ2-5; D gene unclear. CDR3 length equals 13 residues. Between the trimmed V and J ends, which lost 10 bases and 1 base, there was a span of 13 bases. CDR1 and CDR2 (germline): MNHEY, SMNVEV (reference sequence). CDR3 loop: CATARFSQETQYF. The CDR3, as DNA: TGTGCCACGGCCAGGTTTTCCCAAGAGACCCAGTACTTC.

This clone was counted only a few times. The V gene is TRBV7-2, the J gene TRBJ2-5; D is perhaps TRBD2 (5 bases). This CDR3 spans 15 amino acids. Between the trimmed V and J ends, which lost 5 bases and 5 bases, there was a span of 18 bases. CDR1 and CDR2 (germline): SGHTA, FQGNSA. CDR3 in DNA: TGTGCCAGCAGCCACCAGGCGGGCCCCTTTGAGACCCAGTACTTC. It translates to CASSHQAGPFETQYF.

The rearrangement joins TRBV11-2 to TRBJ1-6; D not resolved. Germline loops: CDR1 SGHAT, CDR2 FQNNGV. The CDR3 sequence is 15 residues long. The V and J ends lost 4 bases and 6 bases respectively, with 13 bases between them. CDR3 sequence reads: CASSSDRTANSPLHF. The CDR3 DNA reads TGTGCCAGCAGCTCAGACCGGACGGCTAATTCACCCCTCCACTTT.

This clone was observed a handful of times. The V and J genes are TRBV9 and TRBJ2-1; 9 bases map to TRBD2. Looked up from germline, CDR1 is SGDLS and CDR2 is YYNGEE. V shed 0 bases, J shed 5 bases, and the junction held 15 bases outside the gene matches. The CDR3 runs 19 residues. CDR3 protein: CASSVGGGAGYVWDNEQFF. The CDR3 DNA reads TGTGCCAGCAGCGTAGGCGGGGGGGCAGGGTACGTATGGGACAATGAGCAGTTCTTC.

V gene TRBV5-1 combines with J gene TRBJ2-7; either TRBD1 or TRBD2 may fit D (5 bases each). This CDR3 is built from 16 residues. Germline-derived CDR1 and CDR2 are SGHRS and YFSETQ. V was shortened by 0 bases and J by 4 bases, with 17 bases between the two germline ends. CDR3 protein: CASSLALGPTPYEQYF. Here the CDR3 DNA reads TGCGCCAGCAGCTTGGCCTTGGGACCAACTCCTTACGAGCAGTACTTC.

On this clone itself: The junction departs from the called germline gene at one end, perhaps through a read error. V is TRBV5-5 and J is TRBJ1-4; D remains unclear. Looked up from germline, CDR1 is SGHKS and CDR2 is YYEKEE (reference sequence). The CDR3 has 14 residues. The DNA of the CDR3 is TGTGCCAGCAGCCTATTATATTCAGGTGAAAAACTATTTTTT. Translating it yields CASSLLYSGEKLFF.

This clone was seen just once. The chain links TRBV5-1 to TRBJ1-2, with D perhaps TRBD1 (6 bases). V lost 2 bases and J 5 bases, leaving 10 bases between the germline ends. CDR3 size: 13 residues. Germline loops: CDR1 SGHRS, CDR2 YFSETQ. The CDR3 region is CASSLNGQYGYTF. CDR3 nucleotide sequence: TGCGCCAGCAGCTTAAACGGACAGTATGGCTACACCTTC.

The CDR3: CASSFLGANNQPQHF. In DNA form, the CDR3 reads TGTGCCAGCTCCTTCCTTGGGGCTAACAATCAGCCCCAGCATTTT. The J gene is TRBJ1-5, the V gene TRBV18, with D perhaps TRBD1 (5 bases). V dropped 6 bases and J dropped 3 bases, with 15 bases sitting between them. The CDR3 runs to 15 residues. CDR1 and CDR2 from the germline V gene are KGHSH and LQKENI.

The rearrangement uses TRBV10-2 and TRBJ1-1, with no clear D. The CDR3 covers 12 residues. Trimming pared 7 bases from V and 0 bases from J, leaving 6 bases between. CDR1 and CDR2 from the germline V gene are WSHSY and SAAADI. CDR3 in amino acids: CASTGVNTEAFF. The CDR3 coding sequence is TGCGCCAGCACCGGGGTGAACACTGAAGCTTTCTTT.

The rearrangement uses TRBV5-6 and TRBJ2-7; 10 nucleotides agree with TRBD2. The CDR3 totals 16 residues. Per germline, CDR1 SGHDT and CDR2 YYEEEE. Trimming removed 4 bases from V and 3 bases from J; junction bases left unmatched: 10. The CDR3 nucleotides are TGTGCCAGCAGCCTAGCGGGAGCATTATCCAACTACGAGCAGTACTTC. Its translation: CASSLAGALSNYEQYF.

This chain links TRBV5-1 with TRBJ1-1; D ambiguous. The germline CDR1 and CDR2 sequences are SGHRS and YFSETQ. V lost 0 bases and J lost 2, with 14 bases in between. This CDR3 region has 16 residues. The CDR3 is CASSLVAVLGNTEAFF. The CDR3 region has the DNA TGCGCCAGCAGCTTGGTAGCAGTTCTTGGTAACACTGAAGCTTTCTTT.

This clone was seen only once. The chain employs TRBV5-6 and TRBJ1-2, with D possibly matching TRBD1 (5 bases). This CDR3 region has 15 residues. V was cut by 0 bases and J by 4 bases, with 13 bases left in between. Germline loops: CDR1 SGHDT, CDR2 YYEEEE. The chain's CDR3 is CASSLGSQGGYGYTF. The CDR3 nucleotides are TGTGCCAGCAGCTTGGGGAGTCAGGGTGGCTATGGCTACACCTTC.

The CDR3 DNA follows: TGTGCCATCAGTGCGGCAGGGACGAACACTGAAGCTTTCTTT. Its translation is CAISAAGTNTEAFF. This chain uses TRBV10-3 with TRBJ1-1, with D possibly TRBD1 on 5 matching bases. The V gene's germline CDR1 is ENHRY and CDR2 SYGVKD. The CDR3 has 14 residues. Between the trimmed V and J ends, which lost 4 bases and 1 base, there was a span of 10 bases.

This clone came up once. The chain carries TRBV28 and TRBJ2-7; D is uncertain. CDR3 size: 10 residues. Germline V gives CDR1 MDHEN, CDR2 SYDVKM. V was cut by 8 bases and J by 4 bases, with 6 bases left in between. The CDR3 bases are TGTGCCAGCGGTCGGTACGAGCAGTACTTC. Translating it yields CASGRYEQYF. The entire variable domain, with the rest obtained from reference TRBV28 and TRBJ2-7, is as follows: DVKVTQSSRYLVKRTGEKVFLECVQDMDHENMFWYRQDPGLGLRLIYFSYDVKMKEKGDIPEGYSVSREKKERFSLILESASTNQTSMYLCASGRYEQYFGPGTRLTVT.

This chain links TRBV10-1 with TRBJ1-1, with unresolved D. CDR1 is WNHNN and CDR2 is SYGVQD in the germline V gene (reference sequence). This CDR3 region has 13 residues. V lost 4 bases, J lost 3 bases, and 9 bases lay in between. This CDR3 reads CASSAGLDTEAFF. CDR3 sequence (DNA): TGCGCCAGCAGTGCGGGGTTGGACACTGAAGCTTTCTTT.

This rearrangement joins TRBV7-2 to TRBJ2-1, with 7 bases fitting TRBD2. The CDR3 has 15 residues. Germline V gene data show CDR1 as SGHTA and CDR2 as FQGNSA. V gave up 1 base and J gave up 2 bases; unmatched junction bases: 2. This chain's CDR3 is CASSLVLAAYNEQFF. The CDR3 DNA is TGTGCCAGCAGCTTAGTGCTAGCGGCCTACAATGAGCAGTTCTTC.

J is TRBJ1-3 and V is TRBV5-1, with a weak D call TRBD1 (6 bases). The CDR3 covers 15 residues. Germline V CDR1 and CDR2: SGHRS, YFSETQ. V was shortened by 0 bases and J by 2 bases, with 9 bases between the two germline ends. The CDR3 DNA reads TGCGCCAGCAGCTTGGATGGGGGCACTGGAAACACCATATATTTT. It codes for CASSLDGGTGNTIYF.

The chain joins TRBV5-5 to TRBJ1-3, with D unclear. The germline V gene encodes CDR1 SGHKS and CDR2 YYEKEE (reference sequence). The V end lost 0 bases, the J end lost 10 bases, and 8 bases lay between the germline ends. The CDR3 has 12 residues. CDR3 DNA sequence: TGTGCCAGCAGCTTGGCCGAGGGTACCATATATTTT. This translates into CASSLAEGTIYF.

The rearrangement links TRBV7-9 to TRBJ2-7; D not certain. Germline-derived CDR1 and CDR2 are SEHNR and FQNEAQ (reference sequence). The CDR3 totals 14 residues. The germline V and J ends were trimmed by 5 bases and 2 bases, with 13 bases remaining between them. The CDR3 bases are TGTGCCAGCAGCCCCCAGGTCCCAGCCTACGAGCAGTACTTC. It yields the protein CASSPQVPAYEQYF.